This TCR beta chain was identified in a study of control samples from healthy donors and cancer patients. Generated by immunoSEQ multiplex PCR, the TCRdb table keeps only in-frame clones and is missing some. The sample consists of roughly 54,000 clones, roughly 96% of them appearing once. The CDR3 is 13 amino acids. The germline V gene has CDR1 LNHDA and CDR2 SQIVND (reference sequence). Deletions cut 7 bases from V and 0 bases from J, with 10 bases between. The V and J genes are TRBV19 and TRBJ2-7; D is unresolved. The source of this sequence is a woman in her 30s in good health. The sample taken for sequencing was blood. The CDR3 here is CASNVGFSYEQYF. The DNA of the CDR3 is TGTGCCAGTAACGTTGGCTTCTCCTACGAGCAGTACTTC.